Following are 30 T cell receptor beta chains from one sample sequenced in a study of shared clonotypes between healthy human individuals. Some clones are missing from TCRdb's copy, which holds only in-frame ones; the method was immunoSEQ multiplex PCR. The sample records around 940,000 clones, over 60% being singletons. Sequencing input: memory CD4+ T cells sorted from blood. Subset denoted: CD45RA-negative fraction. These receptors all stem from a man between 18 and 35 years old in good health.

CDR3 sequence (DNA): TGTGCCAGCAGGAAGGACGGGGGTGAAAAACTGTTTTTT. This encodes CASRKDGGEKLFF. The chain uses TRBV6-6 and TRBJ1-4; D is possibly TRBD1 (5 bases). Germline V gene sequence: CDR1 MNHNY, CDR2 SVGAGI (reference sequence). Trimming removed 6 bases at V and 7 bases at J, with 12 bases between. This CDR3 contains 13 residues.

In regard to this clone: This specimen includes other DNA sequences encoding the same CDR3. The CDR3 region is CASSRGNTDTQYF. The CDR3 coding sequence is TGTGCCAGCAGCCGCGGGAACACAGATACGCAGTATTTT. The V call is TRBV9, the J call TRBJ2-3; D might be TRBD2 (6 bases). V dropped 4 bases and J dropped 2 bases, with 8 bases sitting between them. This CDR3 spans 13 amino acids. Germline CDR1 reads SGDLS; CDR2 reads YYNGEE.

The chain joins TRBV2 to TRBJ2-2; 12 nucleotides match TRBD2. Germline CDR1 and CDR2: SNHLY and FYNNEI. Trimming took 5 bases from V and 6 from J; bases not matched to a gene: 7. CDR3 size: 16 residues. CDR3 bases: TGTGCCAGCAGTCCGACTAGCGGGAGAATCGCCGGGGAGCTGTTTTTT. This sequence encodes CASSPTSGRIAGELFF.

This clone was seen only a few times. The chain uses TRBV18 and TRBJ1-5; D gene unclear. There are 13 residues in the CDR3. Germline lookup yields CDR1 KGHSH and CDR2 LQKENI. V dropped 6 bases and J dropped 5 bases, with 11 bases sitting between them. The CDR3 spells CASSRTDYQPQHF. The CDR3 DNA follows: TGTGCCAGCTCTAGGACGGACTATCAGCCCCAGCATTTT.

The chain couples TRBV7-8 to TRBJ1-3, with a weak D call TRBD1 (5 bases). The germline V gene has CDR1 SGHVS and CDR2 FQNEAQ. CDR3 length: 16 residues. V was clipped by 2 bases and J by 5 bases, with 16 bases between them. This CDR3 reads CASSLFEGSGRNTIYF. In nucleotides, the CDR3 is TGTGCCAGCAGCTTATTCGAGGGGTCCGGTCGAAACACCATATATTTT.

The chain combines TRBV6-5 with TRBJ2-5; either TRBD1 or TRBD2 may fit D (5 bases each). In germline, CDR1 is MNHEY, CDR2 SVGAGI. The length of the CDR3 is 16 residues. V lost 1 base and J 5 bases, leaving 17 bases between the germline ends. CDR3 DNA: TGTGCCAGCAGTTACTATGTGGGACGGGTAATGGAGACCCAGTACTTC. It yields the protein CASSYYVGRVMETQYF.

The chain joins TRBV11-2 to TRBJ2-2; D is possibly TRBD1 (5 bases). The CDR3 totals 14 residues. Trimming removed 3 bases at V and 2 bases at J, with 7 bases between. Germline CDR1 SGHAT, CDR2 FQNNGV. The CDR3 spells CASSLWGNTGELFF. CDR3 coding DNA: TGTGCCAGCAGCTTGTGGGGCAACACCGGGGAGCTGTTTTTT.

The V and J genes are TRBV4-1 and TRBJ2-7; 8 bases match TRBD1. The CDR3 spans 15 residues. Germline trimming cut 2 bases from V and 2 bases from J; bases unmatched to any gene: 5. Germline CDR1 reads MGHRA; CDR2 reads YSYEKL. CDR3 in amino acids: CASSQMDRAAYEQYF. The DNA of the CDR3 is TGCGCCAGCAGCCAAATGGACAGGGCGGCCTACGAGCAGTACTTC.

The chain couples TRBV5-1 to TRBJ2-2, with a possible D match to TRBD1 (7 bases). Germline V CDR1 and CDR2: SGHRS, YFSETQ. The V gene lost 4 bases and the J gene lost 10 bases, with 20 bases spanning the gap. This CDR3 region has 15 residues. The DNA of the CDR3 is TGCGCCAGCAGCGGAACTTCCAGGGGGGAGGAGGAGCTGTTTTTT. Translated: CASSGTSRGEEELFF.

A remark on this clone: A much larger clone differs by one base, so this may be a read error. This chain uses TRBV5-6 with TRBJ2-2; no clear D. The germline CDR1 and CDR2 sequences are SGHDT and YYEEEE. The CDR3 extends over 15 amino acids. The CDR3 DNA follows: TGTGCCAGCAGCACGTCAAGGATGTCCACCGGCGAGCTGTTTTTT. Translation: CASSTSRMSTGELFF.

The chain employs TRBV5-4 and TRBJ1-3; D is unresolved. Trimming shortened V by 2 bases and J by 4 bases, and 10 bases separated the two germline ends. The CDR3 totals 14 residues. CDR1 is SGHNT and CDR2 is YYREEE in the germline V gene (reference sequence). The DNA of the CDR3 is TGTGCCAGCAGCTTATCGGTTTCCGGAAACACCATATATTTT. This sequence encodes CASSLSVSGNTIYF.

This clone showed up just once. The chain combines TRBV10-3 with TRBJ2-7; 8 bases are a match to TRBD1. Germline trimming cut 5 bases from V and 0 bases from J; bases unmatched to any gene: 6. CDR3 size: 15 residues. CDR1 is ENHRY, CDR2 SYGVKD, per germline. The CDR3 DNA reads TGTGCCATCAGTCGACAGGGGCCTACCTCCTACGAGCAGTACTTC. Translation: CAISRQGPTSYEQYF.

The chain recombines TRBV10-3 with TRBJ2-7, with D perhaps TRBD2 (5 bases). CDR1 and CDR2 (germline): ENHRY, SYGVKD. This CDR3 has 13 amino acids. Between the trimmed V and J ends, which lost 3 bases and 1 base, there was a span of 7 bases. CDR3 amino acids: CAISDGESYEQYF. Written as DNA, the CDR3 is TGTGCCATCAGTGACGGGGAATCCTACGAGCAGTACTTC.

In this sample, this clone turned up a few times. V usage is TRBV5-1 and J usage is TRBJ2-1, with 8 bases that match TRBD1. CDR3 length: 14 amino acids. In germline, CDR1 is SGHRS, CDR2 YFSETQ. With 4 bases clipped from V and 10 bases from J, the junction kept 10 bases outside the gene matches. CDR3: CASSDTGGIVEQFF. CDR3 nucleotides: TGCGCCAGCAGCGACACAGGGGGAATAGTCGAGCAGTTCTTC.

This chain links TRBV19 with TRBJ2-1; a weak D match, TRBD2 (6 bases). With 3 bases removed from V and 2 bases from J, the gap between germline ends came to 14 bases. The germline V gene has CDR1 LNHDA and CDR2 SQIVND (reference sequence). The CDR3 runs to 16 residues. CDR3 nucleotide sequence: TGTGCCAGTAGTATGGACGGGGGACCGCCCTACAATGAGCAGTTCTTC. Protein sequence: CASSMDGGPPYNEQFF.

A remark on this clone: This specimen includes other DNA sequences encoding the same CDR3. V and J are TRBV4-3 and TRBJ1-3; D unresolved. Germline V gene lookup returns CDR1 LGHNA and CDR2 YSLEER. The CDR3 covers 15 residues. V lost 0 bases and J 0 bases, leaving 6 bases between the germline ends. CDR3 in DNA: TGCGCCAGCAGCCAAGACCGCGGCTCTGGAAACACCATATATTTT. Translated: CASSQDRGSGNTIYF.

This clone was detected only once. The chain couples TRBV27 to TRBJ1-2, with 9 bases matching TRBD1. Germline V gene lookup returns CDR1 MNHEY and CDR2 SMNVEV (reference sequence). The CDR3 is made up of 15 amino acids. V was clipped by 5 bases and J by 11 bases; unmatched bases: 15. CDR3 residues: CASSPQAGTGKFYTF. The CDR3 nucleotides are TGTGCCAGCAGTCCGCAGGCCGGGACAGGGAAGTTTTACACCTTC.

The CDR3 loop reads CASSPRGRGLEETQYF. The CDR3, as DNA: TGTGCCAGCTCACCACGAGGCAGGGGGCTAGAGGAGACCCAGTACTTC. The chain recombines TRBV18 with TRBJ2-5; 8 nucleotides agree with TRBD1. Trimming cost V 1 base and J 5 bases; bases outside gene matches: 9. The CDR3 spans 16 residues. The germline V gene encodes CDR1 KGHSH and CDR2 LQKENI.

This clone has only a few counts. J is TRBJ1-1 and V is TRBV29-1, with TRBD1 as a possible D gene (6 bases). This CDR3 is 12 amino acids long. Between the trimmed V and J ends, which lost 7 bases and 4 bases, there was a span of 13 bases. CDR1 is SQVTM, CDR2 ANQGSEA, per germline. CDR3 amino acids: CSAAEGGTEAFF. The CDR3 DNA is TGCAGCGCAGCAGAGGGGGGCACTGAAGCTTTCTTT.

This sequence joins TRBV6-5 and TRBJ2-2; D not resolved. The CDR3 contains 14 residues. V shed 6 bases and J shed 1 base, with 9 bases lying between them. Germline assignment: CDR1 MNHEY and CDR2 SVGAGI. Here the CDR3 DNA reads TGTGCCAGCAGAAGGGAAGAGAACACCGGGGAGCTGTTTTTT. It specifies CASRREENTGELFF.

CDR3 protein: CASSLNRMAHEQYF. Here the CDR3 DNA reads TGTGCCAGCAGTTTAAACCGGATGGCCCACGAGCAGTACTTC. The chain recombines TRBV27 with TRBJ2-7; D gene uncertain. V lost 2 bases to trimming and J lost 5 bases, with 13 bases between them. The CDR3 consists of 14 residues. The V gene's germline CDR1 is MNHEY and CDR2 SMNVEV (reference sequence).

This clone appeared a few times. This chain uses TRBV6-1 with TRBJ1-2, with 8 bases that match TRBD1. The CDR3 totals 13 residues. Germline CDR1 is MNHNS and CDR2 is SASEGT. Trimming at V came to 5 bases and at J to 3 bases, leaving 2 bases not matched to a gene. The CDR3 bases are TGTGCCAGCAGTCTGACAGGGGACTATGGCTACACCTTC. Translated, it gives CASSLTGDYGYTF.

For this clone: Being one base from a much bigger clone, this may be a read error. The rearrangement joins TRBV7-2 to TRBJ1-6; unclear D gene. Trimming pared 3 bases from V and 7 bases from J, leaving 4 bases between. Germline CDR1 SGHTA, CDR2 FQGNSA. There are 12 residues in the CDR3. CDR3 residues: CASSLPNSPLHF. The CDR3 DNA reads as TGTGCCAGCAGCTTGCCAAATTCACCCCTCCACTTT.

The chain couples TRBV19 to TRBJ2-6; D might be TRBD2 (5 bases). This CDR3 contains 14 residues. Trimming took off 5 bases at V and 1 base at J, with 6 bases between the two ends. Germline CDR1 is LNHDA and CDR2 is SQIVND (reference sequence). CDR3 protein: CASSGRSGANVLTF. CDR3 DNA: TGTGCCAGTAGTGGGAGATCTGGGGCCAACGTCCTGACTTTC.

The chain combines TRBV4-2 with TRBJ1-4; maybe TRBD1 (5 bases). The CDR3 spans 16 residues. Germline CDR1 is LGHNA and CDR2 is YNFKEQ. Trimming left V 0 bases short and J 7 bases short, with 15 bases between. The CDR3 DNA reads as TGTGCCAGCAGCCAAGATAGGCGCAGGGTGGCTGAAAAACTGTTTTTT. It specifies CASSQDRRRVAEKLFF.

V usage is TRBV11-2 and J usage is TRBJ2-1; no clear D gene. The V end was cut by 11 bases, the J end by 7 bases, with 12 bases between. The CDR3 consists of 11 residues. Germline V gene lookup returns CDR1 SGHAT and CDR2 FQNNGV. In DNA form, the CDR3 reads TGTGCCTGCCTCCGCGGAAATGAGCAGTTCTTC. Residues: CACLRGNEQFF.

The CDR3 DNA is TGTGCCAGCAGCCCGGGACTCCTTATGGGGGCCAACGTCCTGACTTTC. This translates into CASSPGLLMGANVLTF. This chain links TRBV7-2 with TRBJ2-6; TRBD2 might be the D (6 bases). This CDR3 region has 16 residues. Germline CDR1 SGHTA, CDR2 FQGNSA. Trimming left V 5 bases short and J 4 bases short, with 15 bases between.

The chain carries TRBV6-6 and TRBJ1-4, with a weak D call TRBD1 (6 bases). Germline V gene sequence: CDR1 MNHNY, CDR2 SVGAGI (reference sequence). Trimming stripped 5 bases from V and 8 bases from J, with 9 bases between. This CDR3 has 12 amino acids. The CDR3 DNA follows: TGTGCCAGCAGTAACAGGGTAGAAAAACTGTTTTTT. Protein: CASSNRVEKLFF.

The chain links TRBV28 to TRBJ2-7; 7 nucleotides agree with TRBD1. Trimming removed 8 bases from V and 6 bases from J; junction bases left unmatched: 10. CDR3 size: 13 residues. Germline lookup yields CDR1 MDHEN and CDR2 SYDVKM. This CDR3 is CASGLGQPPEQYF. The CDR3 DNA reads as TGTGCCAGCGGACTGGGACAGCCTCCCGAGCAGTACTTC.

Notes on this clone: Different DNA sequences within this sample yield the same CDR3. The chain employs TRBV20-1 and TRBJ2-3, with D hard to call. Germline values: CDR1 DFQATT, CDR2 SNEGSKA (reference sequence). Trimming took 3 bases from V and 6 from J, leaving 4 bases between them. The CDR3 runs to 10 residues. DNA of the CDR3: TGCAGTGCTAGCGTCGATACGCAGTATTTT. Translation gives CSASVDTQYF.